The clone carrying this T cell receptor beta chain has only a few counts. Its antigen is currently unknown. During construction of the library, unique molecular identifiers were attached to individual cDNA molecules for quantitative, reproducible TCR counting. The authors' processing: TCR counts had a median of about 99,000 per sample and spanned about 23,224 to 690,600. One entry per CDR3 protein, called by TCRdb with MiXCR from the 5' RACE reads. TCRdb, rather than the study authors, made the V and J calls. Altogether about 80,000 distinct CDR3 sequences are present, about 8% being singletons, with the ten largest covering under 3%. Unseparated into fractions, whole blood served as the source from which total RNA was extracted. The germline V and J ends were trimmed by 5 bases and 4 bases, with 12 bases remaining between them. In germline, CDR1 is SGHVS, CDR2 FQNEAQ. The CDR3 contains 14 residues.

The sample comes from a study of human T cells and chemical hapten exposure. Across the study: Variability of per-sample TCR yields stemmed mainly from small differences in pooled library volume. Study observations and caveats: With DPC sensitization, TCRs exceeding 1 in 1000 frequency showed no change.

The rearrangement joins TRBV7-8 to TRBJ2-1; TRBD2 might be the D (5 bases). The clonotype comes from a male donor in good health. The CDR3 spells CASSKDSLYNEQFF. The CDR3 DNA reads TGTGCCAGCAGCAAGGACTCCCTATACAATGAGCAGTTCTTC. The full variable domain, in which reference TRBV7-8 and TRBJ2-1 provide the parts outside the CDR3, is GAGVSQSPRYKVAKRGQDVALRCDPISGHVSLFWYQQALGQGPEFLTYFQNEAQLDKSGLPSDRFFAERPEGSVSTLKIQRTQQEDSAVYLCASSKDSLYNEQFFGPGTRLTVL.